This T cell receptor (beta chain) emerged from a study of siplizumab effects on memory and regulatory T cells. Overall study results and limits: Unstimulated subsets captured only a minor fraction of alloreactive clones. With siplizumab, cumulative frequency of CD4+ memory-derived alloreactive sequences dropped significantly. It seemed that naive T cells were more diverse than memory cells and were major contributors to the alloresponse.

This CDR3 spans 15 amino acids. Germline V CDR1 and CDR2: MGHDK, SYGVNS. Trimming took 4 bases from V and 3 from J, leaving 13 bases between them. TCRdb keeps only in-frame clones here, not all; method: immunoSEQ multiplex PCR. The sample has roughly 110,000 clones, around 93% seen once. With regard to this clone: Its antigen is unknown.

The chain employs TRBV25-1 and TRBJ1-3; D ambiguous. Source material: non-Treg CD4+ T cells sorted from blood. The clonotype comes from a human donor in good health. Written as DNA, the CDR3 is TGTGCCAGCAGTGGGGAGGGAGGGTATGGAAACACCATATATTTT. It specifies CASSGEGGYGNTIYF.